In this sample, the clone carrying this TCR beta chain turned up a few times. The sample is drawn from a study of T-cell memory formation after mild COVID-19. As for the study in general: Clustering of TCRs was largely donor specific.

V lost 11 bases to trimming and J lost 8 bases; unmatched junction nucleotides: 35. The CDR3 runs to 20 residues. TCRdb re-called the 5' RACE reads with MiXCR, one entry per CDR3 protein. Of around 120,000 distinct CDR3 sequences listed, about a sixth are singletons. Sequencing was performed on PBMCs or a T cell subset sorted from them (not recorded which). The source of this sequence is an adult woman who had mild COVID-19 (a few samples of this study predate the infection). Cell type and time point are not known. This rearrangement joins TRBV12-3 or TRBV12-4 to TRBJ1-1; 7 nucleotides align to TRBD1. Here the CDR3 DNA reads TGTGCCTGCCTGGGGGGGACAGTTCGGGGACTGCTGCGGGAACCTCAGGAAGCTTTCTTT. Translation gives CACLGGTVRGLLREPQEAFF.